The present T cell receptor (beta chain) was sequenced within a study of blood T cell repertoires in COVID-19. Measured with immunoSEQ multiplex PCR; TCRdb has only the in-frame clones, and not every one. This table holds 400,000 to 450,000 clones, around 90% found once. Germline V lookup: CDR1 SSHAT, CDR2 FNYEAQ (reference sequence). The CDR3 is 15 residues long. Trimming removed 6 bases from V and 3 bases from J; junction bases left unmatched: 10. What was sequenced was peripheral blood. This chain joins TRBV7-7 and TRBJ2-5; 7 bases agree with TRBD1. This sequence was found in a man aged 18-30 years with COVID-19, enrolled during active disease. The CDR3 DNA follows: TGTGCCAGCAGTTTAATTCGACAGGGAAAAGAGACCCAGTACTTC. This translates into CASSLIRQGKETQYF. Combining the CDR3 with reference TRBV7-7 and TRBJ2-5 gives the whole variable domain GAGVSQSPRYKVTKRGQDVTLRCDPISSHATLYWYQQALGQGPEFLTYFNYEAQPDKSGLPSDRFSAERPEGSISTLTIQRTEQRDSAMYRCASSLIRQGKETQYFGPGTRLLVL.